The sequence of this T cell receptor (beta chain) was determined in a study of healthy donors' naive CD4 and CD8 T cells. Whole-study results and caveats: Naive CD4+ and CD8+ cells reportedly differed in usage of most V and J genes. About an eighth of CD4/CD8 propensity variance appeared explained by V, J and CDR3 charge.

A linear amplification protocol produced the TCR libraries from approximately 460 ng of total RNA. MiXCR was run by TCRdb on the reads, yielding one entry per CDR3 protein. The sample comprises around 200,000 distinct CDR3 sequences, 65% to 75% of which are singletons, and about 2.3% rests with the top ten. Concerning this clonotype itself: Its target is not known.

The CDR3 covers 12 residues. V lost 6 bases and J 2 bases, leaving 8 bases between the germline ends. Per the germline V gene, CDR1 is MNHEY and CDR2 is SVGEGT. The sequenced material came from naive CD4+ and CD8+ T cells sorted from blood, pooled from several donors. This receptor was obtained from a pool of human donors in good health; the sample pools cells from several healthy donors. The J gene is TRBJ2-7, the V gene TRBV6-2 or TRBV6-3; D not certain. Written as DNA, the CDR3 is TGTGCCAGCAGCCACCAACCCTACGAGCAGTACTTC. Translated, it gives CASSHQPYEQYF.